A selection of T cell receptor beta chains follows, all from one sample in a study of blood T cell repertoires in COVID-19. The repertoire was sequenced with immunoSEQ multiplex PCR; TCRdb's copy has only in-frame clones and lacks some. The table shows some 300,000 clones, with 85% to 90% occurring only once. Sequencing was carried out using peripheral blood. These receptors originate from a man in his 70s with acute or convalescent COVID-19. Both conserved end residues are part of each CDR3. Each record gives: clone size, D gene, J gene, V gene, CDR3 protein, CDR3 DNA. A D gene is named only where the DNA matches it firmly. Some rows mark clone size as missing; the rest say once, few, many or name a class of expanded clone.

few NA TRBJ2-5 TRBV12-2 CASRLATGAGETQYF TGTGCAAGTCGCTTAGCGACAGGGGCGGGAGAGACCCAGTACTTC
NA NA TRBJ1-6 TRBV19 CASSIGTQNSPLHF TGTGCCAGTAGTATTGGGACACAAAATTCACCCCTCCACTTT
NA NA TRBJ1-1 TRBV13 CASSLVGGMTFF TGTGCCAGCAGCTTAGTGGGGGGTATGACTTTCTTT
NA NA TRBJ2-7 TRBV4-2 CASSQVEGQTYEQYF TGTGCCAGCAGCCAAGTAGAGGGTCAGACCTACGAGCAGTACTTC
few TRBD1 TRBJ2-7 TRBV5-1 CASSLGTGAYEQYF TGCGCCAGCAGCTTGGGGACAGGGGCCTACGAGCAGTACTTC
NA NA TRBJ2-3 TRBV10-2 CASSDPAVTDTQYF TGCGCCAGCAGTGACCCAGCGGTAACAGATACGCAGTATTTT
NA NA TRBJ1-6 TRBV5-5 CASSLERVGSSPLHF TGTGCCAGCAGCTTGGAGAGGGTAGGGAGTTCACCCCTCCACTTT
NA TRBD1 TRBJ2-5 TRBV5-8 CASSSRTGTETQYF TGTGCCAGCAGCTCTCGGACAGGGACAGAGACCCAGTACTTC
once NA TRBJ2-5 TRBV19 CASSLPSQETQYF TGTGCCAGTAGCCTACCGAGCCAAGAGACCCAGTACTTC
NA NA TRBJ1-5 TRBV6-5 CAAGVGGAGNQPQHF TGTGCCGCGGGGGTTGGAGGGGCGGGCAATCAGCCCCAGCATTTT
NA TRBD1 TRBJ1-5 TRBV12-3/TRBV12-4 CASSDRGAAHF TGTGCCAGCAGCGACAGGGGAGCCGCTCATTTT
NA TRBD2 TRBJ2-3 TRBV3-1/TRBV3-2 CASTRLAGDTQYF TGTGCCAGCACGCGACTAGCGGGAGATACGCAGTATTTT
few TRBD2 TRBJ2-5 TRBV6-2/TRBV6-3 CASSYSKTSGRAKTQYF TGTGCCAGCAGTTATTCGAAGACTAGCGGGAGGGCTAAGACCCAGTACTTC
NA NA TRBJ2-1 TRBV5-1 CASSLGGAALYNEQFF TGCGCCAGCAGCTTAGGGGGGGCCGCCCTCTACAATGAGCAGTTCTTC
NA TRBD1 TRBJ1-1 TRBV18 CASSPRPGGELGTEAFF TGTGCCAGCTCACCACGGCCAGGGGGCGAATTGGGCACTGAAGCTTTCTTT
few TRBD1 TRBJ1-6 TRBV7-3 CASSHRGLDNSPLHF TGTGCCAGCAGCCACAGGGGGCTCGATAATTCACCCCTCCACTTT
NA NA TRBJ1-2 TRBV5-1 CASSLAAGEGYTF TGCGCCAGCAGCTTGGCGGCTGGGGAGGGCTACACCTTC
NA NA TRBJ2-1 TRBV11-3 CASSITGYNEQFF TGTGCCAGCAGCATAACAGGGTACAATGAGCAGTTCTTC
NA NA TRBJ2-1 TRBV14 CASSQVGSLNEQFF TGTGCCAGCAGCCAAGTGGGCTCCCTCAATGAGCAGTTCTTC
NA NA TRBJ2-2 TRBV10-1 CASSEDRNTGELFF TGCGCCAGCAGTGAGGACAGAAACACCGGGGAGCTGTTTTTT
NA NA TRBJ1-2 TRBV28 CAISTGTPFGYTF TGTGCCATATCTACCGGGACACCATTTGGCTACACCTTC
NA NA TRBJ2-7 TRBV6-5 CASNEGGQNYEQYF TGTGCCAGCAACGAGGGGGGACAGAACTACGAGCAGTACTTC
NA NA TRBJ2-7 TRBV7-2 CASSLVPGYYEQYF TGTGCCAGCAGCTTAGTACCAGGCTACTACGAGCAGTACTTC
NA TRBD1 TRBJ2-5 TRBV5-1 CASRRTGSQETQYF TGCGCCAGCAGAAGGACAGGGTCACAAGAGACCCAGTACTTC
NA NA TRBJ2-7 TRBV4-2 CASSQPGDSYEQYF TGTGCCAGCAGCCAACCGGGGGACTCCTACGAGCAGTACTTC
once TRBD1 TRBJ2-1 TRBV7-2 CASSLVHRGRARGQFF TGTGCCAGCAGCTTGGTCCACAGGGGGAGAGCTAGGGGGCAGTTCTTC
NA TRBD1 TRBJ1-4 TRBV20-1 CSASYRGRVEKLFF TGCAGTGCTAGTTATAGGGGGCGTGTCGAAAAACTGTTTTTT
NA TRBD1 TRBJ1-2 TRBV29-1 CSVDIFSTGGHYGYTF TGCAGCGTTGATATCTTCTCGACAGGGGGCCACTATGGCTACACCTTC
NA TRBD1 TRBJ1-1 TRBV5-1 CASSLAGTGDTEAFF TGCGCCAGCAGCTTGGCGGGGACAGGGGACACTGAAGCTTTCTTT
once NA TRBJ1-5 TRBV27 CASSQTGYNQPQHF TGTGCCAGCAGCCAGACAGGATACAATCAGCCCCAGCATTTT
NA NA TRBJ2-1 TRBV28 CASRRENEQFF TGTGCCAGCAGACGGGAAAATGAGCAGTTCTTC
NA NA TRBJ1-1 TRBV6-1 CASSEQGTFTEAFF TGTGCCAGCAGTGAGCAGGGGACGTTCACTGAAGCTTTCTTT
NA TRBD1 TRBJ1-5 TRBV10-3 CAISELDRGPGQPQHF TGTGCCATCAGTGAGCTAGACAGGGGGCCGGGTCAGCCCCAGCATTTT
NA NA TRBJ2-5 TRBV6-2/TRBV6-3 CASSYLQMYQETQYF TGTGCCAGCAGTTACTTACAGATGTACCAAGAGACCCAGTACTTC
NA NA TRBJ1-6 TRBV7-2 CASSLSSYNSPLHF TGTGCCAGCAGCTTGAGCTCCTATAATTCACCCCTCCACTTT
NA TRBD1 TRBJ1-2 TRBV4-3 CASSRTRTGGAQGYTF TGCGCCAGCAGCCGCACCCGGACAGGGGGCGCGCAGGGCTACACCTTC
NA NA TRBJ1-2 TRBV7-3 CASSPGMGYGYTF TGTGCCAGCAGCCCAGGTATGGGTTATGGCTACACCTTC
NA NA TRBJ1-6 TRBV3-1/TRBV3-2 CASSQAGGTRGNSPLHF TGTGCCAGCAGCCAAGCCGGGGGAACCCGGGGTAATTCACCCCTCCACTTT
NA NA TRBJ1-3 TRBV4-1 CASSQAGPNSGNTIYF TGCGCCAGCAGCCAGGCGGGACCGAACTCTGGAAACACCATATATTTT
once NA TRBJ1-1 TRBV6-5 CASSPARGMNTEAFF TGTGCCAGCAGCCCGGCCAGGGGCATGAACACTGAAGCTTTCTTT
NA NA TRBJ1-2 TRBV7-8 CASSQGPSYGYTF TGTGCCAGCAGCCAGGGGCCCAGCTATGGCTACACCTTC
once NA TRBJ2-5 TRBV5-6 CASSWDTRETQYF TGTGCCAGCAGCTGGGACACTCGGGAGACCCAGTACTTC
NA NA TRBJ1-3 TRBV20-1 CSALLGNTIYF TGCAGTGCTCTACTGGGAAACACCATATATTTT
NA NA TRBJ2-1 TRBV7-9 CASSKTGYYDPYNEQFF TGTGCCAGCAGCAAGACAGGTTATTACGACCCCTACAATGAGCAGTTCTTC
NA NA TRBJ1-6 TRBV5-6 CASSLETGRTYSPLHF TGTGCCAGCAGCTTGGAAACAGGCCGTACGTATTCACCCCTCCACTTT